This TCR beta chain was identified in a study of T cells in Graves' hyperthyroidism and ophthalmopathy. The CDR3 regions of TCR beta were amplified from RNA transcripts. First-round RT-PCR with HTBI primers amplified the TCR CDR3 region. TCRdb reprocessed the multiplex PCR reads with MiXCR, giving one entry per CDR3 protein. The data show under 350,000 distinct CDR3 sequences, roughly 15% seen once. This clonotype was seen a single time. Antigen: not known. Given a much more abundant clone one base away, this may be a read error. The germline CDR1 and CDR2 sequences are MGHDK and SYGVNS. The V end lost 6 bases, the J end lost 8 bases, and 11 bases lay between the germline ends. The CDR3 runs to 12 residues. Findings and caveats of the study: In blood, most of the thyroid clonotypes expanded above 0.001 were also present.

The diagnoses drew upon clinical symptoms, serum thyroxine and TRAb, thyroid ultrasound and orbital computed tomography. The sequence was obtained from a middle-aged woman with Graves' ophthalmopathy. The rearrangement uses TRBV25-1 and TRBJ2-4; TRBD2 is a possible D gene (5 bases). Specimen: blood. CDR3 coding DNA: TGTGCCAGCAGCGGAGCCGGGGACATTCAGTACTTC. As protein: CASSGAGDIQYF.